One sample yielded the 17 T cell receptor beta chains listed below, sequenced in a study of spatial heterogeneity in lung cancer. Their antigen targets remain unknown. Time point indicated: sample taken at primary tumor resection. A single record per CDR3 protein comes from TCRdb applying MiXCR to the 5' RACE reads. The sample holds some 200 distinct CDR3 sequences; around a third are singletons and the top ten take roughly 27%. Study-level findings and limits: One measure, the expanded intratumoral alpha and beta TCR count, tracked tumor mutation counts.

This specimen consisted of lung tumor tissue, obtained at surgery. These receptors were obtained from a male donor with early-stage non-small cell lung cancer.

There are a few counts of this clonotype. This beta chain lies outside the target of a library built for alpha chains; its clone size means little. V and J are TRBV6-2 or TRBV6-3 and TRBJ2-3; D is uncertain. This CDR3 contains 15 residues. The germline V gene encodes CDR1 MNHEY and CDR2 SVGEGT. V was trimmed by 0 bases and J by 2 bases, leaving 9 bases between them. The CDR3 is CASSYSGFLTDTQYF. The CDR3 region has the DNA TGTGCCAGCAGTTACTCGGGCTTCCTCACAGATACGCAGTATTTT.

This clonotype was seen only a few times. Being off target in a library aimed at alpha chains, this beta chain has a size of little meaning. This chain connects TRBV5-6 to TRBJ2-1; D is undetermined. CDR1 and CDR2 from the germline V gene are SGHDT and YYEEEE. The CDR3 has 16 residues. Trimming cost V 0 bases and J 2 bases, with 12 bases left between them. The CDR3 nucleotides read TGTGCCAGCAGCTTGGGGGCTAGATTCCCCTACAATGAGCAGTTCTTC. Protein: CASSLGARFPYNEQFF.

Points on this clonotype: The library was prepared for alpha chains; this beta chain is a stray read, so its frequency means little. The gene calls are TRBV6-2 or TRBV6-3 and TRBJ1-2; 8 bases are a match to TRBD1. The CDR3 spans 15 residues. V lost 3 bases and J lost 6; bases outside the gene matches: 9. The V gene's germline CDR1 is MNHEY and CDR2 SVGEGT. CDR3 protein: CASSYPAGGAHGYTF. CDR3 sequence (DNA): TGTGCCAGCAGTTATCCGGCAGGGGGCGCCCATGGCTACACCTTC.

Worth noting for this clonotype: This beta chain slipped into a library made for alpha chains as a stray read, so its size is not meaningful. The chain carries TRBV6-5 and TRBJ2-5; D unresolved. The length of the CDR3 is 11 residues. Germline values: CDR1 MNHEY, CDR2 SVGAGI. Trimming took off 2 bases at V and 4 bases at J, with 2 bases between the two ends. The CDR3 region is CASSYGETQYF. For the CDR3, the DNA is TGTGCCAGCAGTTACGGAGAGACCCAGTACTTC.

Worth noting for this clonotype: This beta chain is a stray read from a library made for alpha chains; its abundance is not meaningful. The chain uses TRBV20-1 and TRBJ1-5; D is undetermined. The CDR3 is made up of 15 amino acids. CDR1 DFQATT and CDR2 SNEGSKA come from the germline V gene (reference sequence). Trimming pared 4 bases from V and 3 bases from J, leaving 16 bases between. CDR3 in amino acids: CSAIRTADSNQPQHF. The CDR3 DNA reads TGCAGTGCTATTAGGACGGCGGATTCCAATCAGCCCCAGCATTTT.

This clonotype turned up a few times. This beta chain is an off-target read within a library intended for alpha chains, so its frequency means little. The CDR3 nucleotides read TGTGCCAGCAGTTACTCCGGGGGGGCTAATGAAAAACTGTTTTTT. This codes for CASSYSGGANEKLFF. The rearrangement links TRBV6-6 to TRBJ1-4; TRBD1 is a possible D gene (5 bases). The germline V and J ends were trimmed by 0 bases and 3 bases, with 8 bases remaining between them. Germline V gene sequence: CDR1 MNHNY, CDR2 SVGAGI (reference sequence). This CDR3 is 15 amino acids long.

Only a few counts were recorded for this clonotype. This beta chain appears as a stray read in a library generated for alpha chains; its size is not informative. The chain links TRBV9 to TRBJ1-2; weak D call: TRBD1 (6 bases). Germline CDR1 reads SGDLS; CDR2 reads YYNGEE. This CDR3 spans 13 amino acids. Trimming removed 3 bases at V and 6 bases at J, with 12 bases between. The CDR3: CASSATGHDGYTF. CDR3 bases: TGTGCCAGCAGCGCAACAGGGCACGATGGCTACACCTTC.

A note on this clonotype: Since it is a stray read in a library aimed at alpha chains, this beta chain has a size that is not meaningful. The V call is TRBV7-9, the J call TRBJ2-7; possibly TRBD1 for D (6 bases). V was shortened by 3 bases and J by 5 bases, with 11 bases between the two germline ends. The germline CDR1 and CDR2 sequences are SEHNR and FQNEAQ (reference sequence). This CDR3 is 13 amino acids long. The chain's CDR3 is CASSLENRDEQYF. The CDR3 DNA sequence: TGTGCCAGCAGCTTGGAAAACAGGGACGAGCAGTACTTC.

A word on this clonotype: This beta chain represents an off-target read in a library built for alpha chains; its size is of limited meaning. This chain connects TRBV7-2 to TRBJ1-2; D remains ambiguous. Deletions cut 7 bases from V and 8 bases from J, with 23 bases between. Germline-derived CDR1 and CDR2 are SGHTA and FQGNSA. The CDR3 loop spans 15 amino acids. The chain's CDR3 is CASNKRSPLPDGYTF. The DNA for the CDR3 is TGTGCCAGCAATAAGCGGTCCCCACTTCCCGACGGCTACACCTTC.

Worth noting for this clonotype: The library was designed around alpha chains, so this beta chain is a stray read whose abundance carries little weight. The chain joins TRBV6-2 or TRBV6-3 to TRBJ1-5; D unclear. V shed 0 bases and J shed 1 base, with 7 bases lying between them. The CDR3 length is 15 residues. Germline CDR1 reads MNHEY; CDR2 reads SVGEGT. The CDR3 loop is CASSYSGQSNQPQHF. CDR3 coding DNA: TGTGCCAGCAGTTACTCCGGGCAAAGCAATCAGCCCCAGCATTTT.

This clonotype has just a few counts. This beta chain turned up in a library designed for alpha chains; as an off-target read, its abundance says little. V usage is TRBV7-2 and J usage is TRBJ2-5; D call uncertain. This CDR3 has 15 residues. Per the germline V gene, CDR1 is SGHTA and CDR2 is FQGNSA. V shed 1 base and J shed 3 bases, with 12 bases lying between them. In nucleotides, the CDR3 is TGTGCCAGCAGCTTAGTTACTCTCCCGGAAGAGACCCAGTACTTC. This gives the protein CASSLVTLPEETQYF.

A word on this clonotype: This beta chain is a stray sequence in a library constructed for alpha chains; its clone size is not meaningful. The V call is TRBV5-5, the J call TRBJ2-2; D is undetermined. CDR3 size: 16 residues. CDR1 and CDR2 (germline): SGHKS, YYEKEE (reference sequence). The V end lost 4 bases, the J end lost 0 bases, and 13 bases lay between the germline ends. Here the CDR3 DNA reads TGTGCCAGCAGCCGTGCAGCGATCCCGAACACCGGGGAGCTGTTTTTT. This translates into CASSRAAIPNTGELFF.

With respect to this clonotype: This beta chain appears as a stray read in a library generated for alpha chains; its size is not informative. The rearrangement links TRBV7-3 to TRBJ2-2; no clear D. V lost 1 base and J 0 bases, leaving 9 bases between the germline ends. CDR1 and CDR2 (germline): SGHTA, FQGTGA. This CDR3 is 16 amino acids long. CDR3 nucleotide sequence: TGTGCCAGCAGCTTAATGCTAAACTCGAACACCGGGGAGCTGTTTTTT. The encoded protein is CASSLMLNSNTGELFF.

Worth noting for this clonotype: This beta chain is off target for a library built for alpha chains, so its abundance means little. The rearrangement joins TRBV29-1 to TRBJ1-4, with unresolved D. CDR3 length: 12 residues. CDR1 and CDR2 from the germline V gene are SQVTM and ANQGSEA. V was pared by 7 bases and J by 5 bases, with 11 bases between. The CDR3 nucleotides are TGCAGCGGCACAGCTCAGAATGAAAAACTGTTTTTT. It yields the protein CSGTAQNEKLFF.

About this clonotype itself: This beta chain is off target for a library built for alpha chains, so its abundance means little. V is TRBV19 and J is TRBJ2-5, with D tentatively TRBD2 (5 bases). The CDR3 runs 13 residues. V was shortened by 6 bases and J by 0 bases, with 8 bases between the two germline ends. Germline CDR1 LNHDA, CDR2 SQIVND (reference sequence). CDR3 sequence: CASSYGNQETQYF. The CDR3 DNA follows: TGTGCCAGTAGCTACGGGAACCAAGAGACCCAGTACTTC.

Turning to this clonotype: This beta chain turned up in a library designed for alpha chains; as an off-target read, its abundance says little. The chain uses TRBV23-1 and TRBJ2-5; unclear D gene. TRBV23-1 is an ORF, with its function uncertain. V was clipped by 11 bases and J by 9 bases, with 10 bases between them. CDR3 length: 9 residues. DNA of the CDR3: TGCGCCGGGTTTTCGGCCCAGTACTTC. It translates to CAGFSAQYF.

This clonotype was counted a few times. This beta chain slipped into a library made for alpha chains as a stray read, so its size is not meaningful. Here the CDR3 DNA reads TGTGCCAGCAGCCAACAGGGGGCGAACTACGAGCAGTACTTC. It translates to CASSQQGANYEQYF. This chain joins TRBV27 and TRBJ2-7, with 9 positions matching TRBD1. Germline V gene data show CDR1 as MNHEY and CDR2 as SMNVEV (reference sequence). This CDR3 has 14 amino acids. V lost 6 bases and J lost 3; bases outside the gene matches: 6.